This T cell receptor (beta chain) stems from a study of response to subunit inactivated influenza vaccine. Study results and limitations: T cells newly recruited by each seasonal influenza vaccination are few, the authors suggested.

In the case of this clonotype: The antigen is not known.

TCRdb recomputed calls from the RT-PCR reads with MiXCR, one row per CDR3 protein. This table holds about 570,000 distinct CDR3 sequences, 12% found once. Looked up from germline, CDR1 is DFQATT and CDR2 is SNEGSKA (reference sequence). CDR3 length equals 15 residues. V lost 3 bases and J lost 0, with 15 bases in between. This chain connects TRBV20-1 to TRBJ2-7; perhaps TRBD2 as D (6 bases). The receptor was isolated from a man in his fifties who received an inactivated influenza vaccine. This material consisted of PBMCs from blood, taken on the day of vaccination. DNA for the CDR3: TGCAGTGCTAGTCCCGGACTATACTACTCCTACGAGCAGTACTTC. This encodes CSASPGLYYSYEQYF.